Below, one TCR beta chain is given with its context. The antigen is undetermined. The CDR3 has 13 amino acids. Between the trimmed V and J ends, which lost 10 bases and 1 base, there was a span of 13 bases. CDR1 is LNHDA, CDR2 SQIVND, per germline (reference sequence). This entry comes from a study of cytomegalovirus exposure and HLA in healthy donors. Regarding the study as a whole: The likely origin of a cluster of highly shared sequence variants was a sequencing artifact.

Primers for the PCR totalled 60 Vbeta and 13 Jbeta. The assay was immunoSEQ multiplex PCR, and TCRdb's table has in-frame clones only and misses some. The sample shows tens of thousands of clones, about 70% of them seen only once. Source material: PBMCs. This TCR was sampled from a woman aged 45-59 years in good health and CMV-seropositive. This chain links TRBV19 with TRBJ2-5; no reliable D call. The CDR3 coding sequence is TGTGCCACCCTTGGAGCGTTCCAAGAGACCCAGTACTTC. Translation: CATLGAFQETQYF.